These 25 T cell receptor beta chains were sequenced from one sample in a study of blood T cell repertoires in COVID-19. TCRdb's copy holds only in-frame clones and misses some; the assay was immunoSEQ multiplex PCR. In the table there are around 250,000 clones, roughly four fifths of which are singletons. Material for sequencing was peripheral blood. The source is a woman of 80 years or more with acute or convalescent COVID-19.

This clone was detected only a few times. The chain links TRBV20-1 to TRBJ2-7, with 13 bases identical to TRBD2. The CDR3 loop spans 14 amino acids. Germline values: CDR1 DFQATT, CDR2 SNEGSKA (reference sequence). With 3 bases clipped from V and 4 bases from J, the junction kept 3 bases outside the gene matches. The CDR3 DNA is TGCAGTGCTAGTAGACTAGCGGGAGGTTACGAGCAGTACTTC. Amino acids: CSASRLAGGYEQYF.

The chain uses TRBV27 and TRBJ1-3; 8 nucleotides line up with TRBD1. Germline V gene sequence: CDR1 MNHEY, CDR2 SMNVEV (reference sequence). V lost 8 bases, J lost 1 base, and 13 bases stayed unmatched. The CDR3 totals 17 residues. This CDR3 reads CASAPWTGTASGNTIYF. For the CDR3, the DNA is TGTGCCAGCGCTCCGTGGACAGGGACGGCTTCTGGAAACACCATATATTTT.

This sequence joins TRBV6-2 or TRBV6-3 and TRBJ1-5, with 7 positions matching TRBD1. Losses at the gene ends were 7 bases for V and 3 bases for J; bases not matched to a gene: 9. This CDR3 has 15 amino acids. Germline CDR1 MNHEY, CDR2 SVGEGT. CDR3 DNA: TGTGCCAGCACCTACTCGACAGGGAACAATCAGCCCCAGCATTTT. The encoded protein is CASTYSTGNNQPQHF.

V and J are TRBV6-5 and TRBJ2-1; TRBD2 might be the D (6 bases). Germline CDR1 and CDR2: MNHEY and SVGAGI. Trimming removed 5 bases from V and 0 bases from J, with 11 bases in between. CDR3 length: 15 residues. The CDR3 DNA sequence: TGTGCCAGCAGTAAGACTAGTCTCTCCTACAATGAGCAGTTCTTC. This gives the protein CASSKTSLSYNEQFF.

This chain links TRBV7-2 with TRBJ2-2; perhaps TRBD2 as D (5 bases). The CDR3 spans 17 residues. Trimming removed 0 bases from V and 1 base from J, with 12 bases in between. Germline V gene sequence: CDR1 SGHTA, CDR2 FQGNSA. In DNA form, the CDR3 reads TGTGCCAGCAGCTTAGCGAACCTCGGGGTGAACACCGGGGAGCTGTTTTTT. This gives the protein CASSLANLGVNTGELFF.

V is TRBV19 and J is TRBJ2-7, with D uncertain. Germline CDR1 reads LNHDA; CDR2 reads SQIVND (reference sequence). Deletions cut 5 bases from V and 3 bases from J, with 11 bases between. This CDR3 comprises 13 residues. CDR3 sequence: CASSVTVGYEQYF. In DNA form, the CDR3 reads TGTGCCAGTAGTGTTACGGTCGGCTACGAGCAGTACTTC. Full variable domain (missing parts from reference TRBV19 and TRBJ2-7): DGGITQSPKYLFRKEGQNVTLSCEQNLNHDAMYWYRQDPGQGLRLIYYSQIVNDFQKGDIAEGYSVSREKKESFPLTVTSAQKNPTAFYLCASSVTVGYEQYFGPGTRLTVT.

The chain uses TRBV28 and TRBJ1-1; 10 nucleotides match TRBD1. The ends lost 3 bases at V and 4 bases at J; junction bases unmatched: 14. Germline V lookup: CDR1 MDHEN, CDR2 SYDVKM. This CDR3 has 18 amino acids. DNA of the CDR3: TGTGCCAGCAGTTTCAGCATACGGGGACAGGGGAGGGCCACTGAAGCTTTCTTT. This translates into CASSFSIRGQGRATEAFF.

The chain joins TRBV6-5 to TRBJ2-3; 8 bases line up with TRBD2. The CDR3 sequence is 15 residues long. J was trimmed by 2 bases and V by 7 bases; bases with no gene match: 8. The germline CDR1 and CDR2 sequences are MNHEY and SVGAGI. The CDR3 DNA follows: TGTGCCAGCACTCAACGGGGGGGCGTCACAGATACGCAGTATTTT. Translation gives CASTQRGGVTDTQYF.

The V call is TRBV5-4, the J call TRBJ2-1; the match to TRBD1 covers 7 bases. The V gene's germline CDR1 is SGHNT and CDR2 YYREEE (reference sequence). CDR3 length: 13 residues. After removal of 7 bases from V and 0 bases from J, the junction contained 1 base not matched to a gene. CDR3 DNA sequence: TGTGCCAGCGGGACAGTCTCCTACAATGAGCAGTTCTTC. The encoded protein is CASGTVSYNEQFF.

In this sample, this clone turned up once. The gene calls are TRBV7-2 and TRBJ1-1; D possibly corresponds to TRBD1 (6 bases). The germline gives CDR1 SGHTA, CDR2 FQGNSA. V lost 5 bases and J 4 bases, leaving 23 bases between the germline ends. The CDR3 is made up of 17 amino acids. The CDR3 region is CASSLDYGQSASTEAFF. The DNA for the CDR3 is TGTGCCAGCAGCCTAGACTACGGACAGTCTGCCAGCACTGAAGCTTTCTTT.

This clone was seen only a few times. V and J are TRBV27 and TRBJ2-7, with TRBD1 identical over 8 bases. Germline V lookup: CDR1 MNHEY, CDR2 SMNVEV (reference sequence). The CDR3 runs to 15 residues. Trimming removed 4 bases from V and 4 bases from J; junction bases left unmatched: 9. This chain's CDR3 is CASSSRDRSRYEQYF. CDR3 nucleotide sequence: TGTGCCAGCAGTTCCCGGGACAGGTCTAGATACGAGCAGTACTTC.

The chain's CDR3 is CASTMGHYNEQFF. The CDR3 DNA reads TGTGCCAGTACCATGGGCCATTACAATGAGCAGTTCTTC. The chain uses TRBV19 and TRBJ2-1; D is unclear. The V end was cut by 7 bases, the J end by 4 bases, with 11 bases between. Germline V CDR1 and CDR2: LNHDA, SQIVND (reference sequence). This CDR3 comprises 13 residues.

This clone has a single count. V usage is TRBV27 and J usage is TRBJ1-5; possible D gene TRBD1, 6 bases. The V gene lost 4 bases and the J gene lost 14 bases, with 18 bases spanning the gap. From germline, CDR1 is MNHEY and CDR2 SMNVEV (reference sequence). The CDR3 loop spans 13 amino acids. The CDR3 nucleotides are TGTGCCAGCAGTTCTAAGCGGGAGGGGGATAAGCATTTT. It translates to CASSSKREGDKHF.

The rearrangement joins TRBV7-9 to TRBJ2-6; a weak D match, TRBD1 (6 bases). CDR3 length: 15 amino acids. Trimming cost V 4 bases and J 0 bases, with 7 bases left between them. In germline, CDR1 is SEHNR, CDR2 FQNEAQ (reference sequence). The CDR3, as DNA: TGTGCCAGCAGCTCGGACAGCTCTGGGGCCAACGTCCTGACTTTC. This translates into CASSSDSSGANVLTF. Together with reference TRBV7-9 and TRBJ2-6, the CDR3 gives the full variable domain: DTGVSQNPRHKITKRGQNVTFRCDPISEHNRLYWYRQTLGQGPEFLTYFQNEAQLEKSRLLSDRFSAERPKGSFSTLEIQRTEQGDSAMYLCASSSDSSGANVLTFGAGSRLTVL.

J is TRBJ1-1 and V is TRBV6-2 or TRBV6-3, with D maybe TRBD1 (6 bases). This CDR3 region has 14 residues. Deletions cut 2 bases from V and 4 bases from J, with 11 bases between. CDR1 is MNHEY, CDR2 SVGEGT, per germline. As DNA, the CDR3 is TGTGCCAGCAGTTACGTACAGGGAGTCACTGAAGCTTTCTTT. Protein sequence: CASSYVQGVTEAFF.

This sequence joins TRBV18 and TRBJ1-5, with TRBD1 matching 9 bases. The CDR3 has 15 residues. V dropped 2 bases and J dropped 6; count of bases not matched to a gene: 5. The germline gives CDR1 KGHSH, CDR2 LQKENI. CDR3 sequence: CASSPDGTGFQPQHF. The CDR3 nucleotides are TGTGCCAGCTCACCAGACGGGACAGGGTTTCAGCCCCAGCATTTT.

There are a few counts of this clone. This sequence joins TRBV28 and TRBJ1-5, with TRBD1 identical over 7 bases. Germline V CDR1 and CDR2: MDHEN, SYDVKM. V dropped 2 bases and J dropped 4; count of bases not matched to a gene: 5. The CDR3 loop spans 15 amino acids. CDR3 coding DNA: TGTGCCAGCAGTTTACCGGGACAGTCTAATCAGCCCCAGCATTTT. Protein sequence: CASSLPGQSNQPQHF.

The V call is TRBV6-2 or TRBV6-3, the J call TRBJ2-3; D is ambiguous. This CDR3 has 14 residues. CDR1 and CDR2 from the germline V gene are MNHEY and SVGEGT. The V and J ends lost 6 bases and 5 bases respectively, with 15 bases between them. CDR3 protein: CASSPLEVVDTQYF. DNA for the CDR3: TGTGCCAGCAGCCCTCTAGAGGTCGTAGATACGCAGTATTTT.

This chain links TRBV5-1 with TRBJ2-1, with TRBD2 matching 9 bases. V lost 0 bases to trimming and J lost 7 bases; unmatched junction nucleotides: 5. CDR1 is SGHRS and CDR2 is YFSETQ in the germline V gene. The CDR3 has 15 residues. The DNA for the CDR3 is TGCGCCAGCAGCTTGGAGAGCGGGAGGTGGAATGAGCAGTTCTTC. Translating gives CASSLESGRWNEQFF.

The chain links TRBV28 to TRBJ1-1, with D hard to call. From germline, CDR1 is MDHEN and CDR2 SYDVKM. The CDR3 runs 12 residues. Between the trimmed V and J ends, which lost 4 bases and 3 bases, there was a span of 6 bases. In DNA, the CDR3 is TGTGCCAGCAGTTCAAGCGACACTGAAGCTTTCTTT. Translated, it gives CASSSSDTEAFF.

The chain uses TRBV11-2 and TRBJ1-6, with 8 positions matching TRBD1. CDR3 length: 16 residues. The germline V gene has CDR1 SGHAT and CDR2 FQNNGV. J gave up 9 bases and V 5 bases, and 12 bases lay outside the gene matches. CDR3 in DNA: TGTGCCAGCAGCCCTACCCAGGGGGCATCGGGTTCACCCCTCCACTTT. Translating gives CASSPTQGASGSPLHF. The entire variable domain, with the rest obtained from reference TRBV11-2 and TRBJ1-6, is as follows: EAGVAQSPRYKIIEKRQSVAFWCNPISGHATLYWYQQILGQGPKLLIQFQNNGVVDDSQLPKDRFSAERLKGVDSTLKIQPAKLEDSAVYLCASSPTQGASGSPLHFGNGTRLTVT.

The chain uses TRBV20-1 and TRBJ1-5; 8 bases agree with TRBD1. V was pared by 3 bases and J by 4 bases, with 5 bases of the junction left unmatched. Germline-derived CDR1 and CDR2 are DFQATT and SNEGSKA (reference sequence). The CDR3 runs to 14 residues. CDR3 amino acids: CSASLRGLNQPQHF. In DNA, the CDR3 is TGCAGTGCTAGTCTCAGGGGGCTGAATCAGCCCCAGCATTTT.

The table lists this clone with a count of one. The V call is TRBV9, the J call TRBJ2-1, with D maybe TRBD2 (7 bases). V lost 0 bases, J lost 6 bases, and 16 bases lay in between. Germline V gene sequence: CDR1 SGDLS, CDR2 YYNGEE. The CDR3 totals 16 residues. The CDR3 loop is CASSVAGGQWTNEQFF. In DNA, the CDR3 is TGTGCCAGCAGCGTAGCCGGGGGGCAATGGACCAATGAGCAGTTCTTC.

This clone was detected once. The V and J genes are TRBV20-1 and TRBJ1-2, with D perhaps matching TRBD1 (6 bases). Trimming left V 3 bases short and J 6 bases short, with 14 bases between. This CDR3 contains 13 residues. Per the germline V gene, CDR1 is DFQATT and CDR2 is SNEGSKA (reference sequence). The DNA for the CDR3 is TGCAGTGCTAGTCCAGGGGTAATAGATGGCTACACCTTC. It yields the protein CSASPGVIDGYTF.

The chain is built from TRBV18 and TRBJ1-4, with 7 bases identical to TRBD1. CDR3 size: 15 residues. Germline lookup yields CDR1 KGHSH and CDR2 LQKENI. V lost 5 bases and J lost 2; bases outside the gene matches: 5. CDR3 amino acids: CASSIDRATNEKLFF. CDR3 bases: TGTGCCAGCTCAATCGACAGGGCTACTAATGAAAAACTGTTTTTT.